This T cell receptor (beta chain) was sequenced for a study of shared clonotypes between healthy human individuals. Study-wide points: Naive CD4 clonotype sharing across a handful of donors was around 5%.

With regard to this clone: The antigen remains undetermined.

Naivety among CD8 cells was defined by CD45RO negativity and positive CCR7 selection, thereby excluding terminally differentiated effector memory CD45RA+ cells. The CDR3 consists of 14 residues. Trimming pared 5 bases from V and 5 bases from J, leaving 16 bases between. Germline CDR1 is SEHNR and CDR2 is FQNEAQ (reference sequence). As handled by the study authors: Filtering differed because ImmunoSEQ produced junction-only sequences that carried no quality scores. Sequenced by immunoSEQ multiplex PCR; TCRdb stores in-frame clones only, minus some. Clone size and V and J calls were adopted from that table, with D and trimming inferred from the DNA. Counted here are around 1.9 million clones, approximately 94% occurring once; the ten biggest clones make up 1.7%.

Sequencing was done on a sample of naive CD8+ T cells from PBMCs. This clonotype originated in a young man in good health. Some clones in this sample may be carry-over from other donors' samples. The V and J genes are TRBV7-9 and TRBJ2-7; no firm D call. The CDR3 DNA follows: TGTGCCAGCAGCCCTCCCCCGCTCGCCCACGAGCAGTACTTC. Its translation: CASSPPPLAHEQYF.